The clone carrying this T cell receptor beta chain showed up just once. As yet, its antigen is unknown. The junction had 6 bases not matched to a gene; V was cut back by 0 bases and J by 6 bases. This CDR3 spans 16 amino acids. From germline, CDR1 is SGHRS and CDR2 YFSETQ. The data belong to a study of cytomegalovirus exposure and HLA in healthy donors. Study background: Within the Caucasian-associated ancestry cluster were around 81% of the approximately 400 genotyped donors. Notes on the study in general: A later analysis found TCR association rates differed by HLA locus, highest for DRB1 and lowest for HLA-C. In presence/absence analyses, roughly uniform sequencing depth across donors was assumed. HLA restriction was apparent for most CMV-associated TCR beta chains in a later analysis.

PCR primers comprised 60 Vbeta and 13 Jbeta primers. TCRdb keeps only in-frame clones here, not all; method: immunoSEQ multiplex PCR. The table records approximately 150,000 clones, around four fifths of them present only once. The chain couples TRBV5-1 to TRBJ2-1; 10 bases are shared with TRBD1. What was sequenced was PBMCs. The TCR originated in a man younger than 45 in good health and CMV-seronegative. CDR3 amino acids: CASSLAGTGALNEQFF. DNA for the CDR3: TGCGCCAGCAGCTTGGCCGGGACAGGGGCCCTCAATGAGCAGTTCTTC.